This T cell receptor (beta chain) derives from a study of T-cell memory formation after mild COVID-19. Background on the study: TCR clusters showed largely donor specificity. General study points: Among contracting clones, CD4+ were mainly CM/EM and CD8+ enriched in EMRA. The study found balanced CD4/CD8 in clones contracting day 15 to 85 and a CD4+ lean in later expanders. Memory sampled before infection contained some responding clones, suggesting cross-reactive memory joined.

TCRdb fed the 5' RACE reads into MiXCR, producing one record per CDR3 protein. The sample has about 340,000 distinct CDR3 sequences; under 15% are singletons. On this clonotype itself: Antigen: not known.

The material sequenced was PBMCs or a T cell subset sorted from them (not recorded which). The sequence derives from a man between 18 and 29 years old who had mild COVID-19 (a few samples of this study predate the infection). Cell type and time point are not known.

Here the CDR3 DNA reads TGTGCCACCGCAGCGGATAACAATGAGCAGTTCTTC. Translation: CATAADNNEQFF. The rearrangement uses TRBV24-1 and TRBJ2-1, with a weak D call TRBD2 (5 bases). The germline V gene encodes CDR1 KGHDR and CDR2 SFDVKD. V lost 9 bases and J 5 bases, leaving 10 bases between the germline ends. The CDR3 consists of 12 residues.